This is a list of T cell receptor beta chains from one sample in a study of OX40 agonist ivuxolimab in advanced cancers. Profiled with immunoSEQ multiplex PCR; TCRdb holds only in-frame clones, not every one. The sample lists tens of thousands of clones, roughly 80% seen once, with approximately 6.3% in the top ten. The sequencing here drew on CD4+ or CD8+ T cells sorted from blood, taken in a trial of the OX40 agonist ivuxolimab. Receptor source: an adult with an advanced solid tumor such as melanoma, head and neck, liver or kidney cancer. Both conserved end residues are part of each CDR3. The D gene is left open where the match is weak. Size values are once, few and many counts, or a class for expanded clones, and some rows have none.

size	D	J	V	DNA	CDR3
medium-sized	-	TRBJ2-7	TRBV6-5	TGTGCCAGCAGTTACTCGACCACAGGCGCCTCCTACGAGCAGTACTTC	CASSYSTTGASYEQYF
-	-	TRBJ1-6	TRBV6-5	TGTGCCAGCAGTTACTTCAGGGACAATTCACCCCTCCACTTT	CASSYFRDNSPLHF
-	TRBD2	TRBJ2-1	TRBV4-2	TGTGCCAGCAGCCGACTAGCGGGGGGGCCCAATGAGCAGTTCTTC	CASSRLAGGPNEQFF
-	-	TRBJ2-7	TRBV7-9	TGTGCCAGCAGCTCCCGTGGGGGCGGAGCCTACGAGCAGTACTTC	CASSSRGGGAYEQYF
-	-	TRBJ2-7	TRBV4-1	TGCGCCAGCAGCCAAGAGCCGCAGGTCCGTCCCTCCTCCTACGAGCAGTACTTC	CASSQEPQVRPSSYEQYF
-	-	TRBJ1-2	TRBV14	TGTGCCAGCAGCCATTACACTAACTATGGCTACACCTTC	CASSHYTNYGYTF
-	-	TRBJ2-3	TRBV5-1	TGCGCCAGCAGCTCTGGCAGCTTCACAGATACGCAGTATTTT	CASSSGSFTDTQYF
-	-	TRBJ2-2	TRBV19	TGTGCCAGTAGTATAGGGCAGGTCTACACCGGGGAGCTGTTTTTT	CASSIGQVYTGELFF
-	TRBD1	TRBJ1-1	TRBV9	TGTGCCAGCAGCGTAGGCGGGACAGTGTCTGAAGCTTTCTTT	CASSVGGTVSEAFF
-	-	TRBJ1-5	TRBV28	TGTGCCAGCAGTTTGCAGGGGATGGGCCAGCCCCAGCATTTT	CASSLQGMGQPQHF
-	-	TRBJ1-6	TRBV30	TGTGCCTGGAGTGTTACGGGGACTAATTCACCCCTCCACTTT	CAWSVTGTNSPLHF
few	-	TRBJ2-1	TRBV6-5	TGTGCCAGCAGCCCCGGGACTCGTACCTACAATGAGCAGTTCTTC	CASSPGTRTYNEQFF
-	TRBD1	TRBJ1-6	TRBV5-6	TGTGCCAGCACCGGCGGGGACAGTCAAAATTCACCCCTCCACTTT	CASTGGDSQNSPLHF
-	TRBD1	TRBJ2-2	TRBV4-2	TGTGCCAGCAGCCGCCGGGACAGGGCCAACACCGGGGAGCTGTTTTTT	CASSRRDRANTGELFF
-	-	TRBJ2-1	TRBV19	TGTGCCAGTAGTATTGGGGGGAACTCCTACAATGAGCAGTTCTTC	CASSIGGNSYNEQFF
-	-	TRBJ2-1	TRBV19	TGTGCCAGTAGTATAGACCTCCGTGGGAATGAGCAGTTCTTC	CASSIDLRGNEQFF
-	-	TRBJ2-5	TRBV19	TGTGCCAGTAGTGCGAGTAGGGAGACCCAGTACTTC	CASSASRETQYF
-	-	TRBJ2-5	TRBV15	TGTGCCACCAGGAGAGATCAACTTCGGGCAGAGACCCAGTACTTC	CATRRDQLRAETQYF
-	-	TRBJ1-1	TRBV29-1	TGCAGCGTTACCGTGAACACTGAAGCTTTCTTT	CSVTVNTEAFF
-	TRBD1	TRBJ1-4	TRBV7-9	TGTGCCAGCAGCTTTTACGGACAGGGGGCGAGTGAAAAACTGTTTTTT	CASSFYGQGASEKLFF
once	TRBD1	TRBJ2-3	TRBV7-9	TGTGCCAGCAGCTTAGGGGACAGAGACACAGATACGCAGTATTTT	CASSLGDRDTDTQYF
once	-	TRBJ2-5	TRBV25-1	TGTGCCAGCAGTGAGGGTGGGTCGGAGACCCAGTACTTC	CASSEGGSETQYF